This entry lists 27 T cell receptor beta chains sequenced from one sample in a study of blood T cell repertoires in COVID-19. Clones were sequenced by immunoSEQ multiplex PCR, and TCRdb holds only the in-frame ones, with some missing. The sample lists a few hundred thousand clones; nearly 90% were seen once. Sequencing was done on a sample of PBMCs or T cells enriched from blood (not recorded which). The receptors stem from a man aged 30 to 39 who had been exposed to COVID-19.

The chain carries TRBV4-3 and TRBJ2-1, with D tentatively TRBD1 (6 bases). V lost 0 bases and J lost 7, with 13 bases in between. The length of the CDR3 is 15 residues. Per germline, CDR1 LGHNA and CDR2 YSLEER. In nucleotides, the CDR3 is TGCGCCAGCAGCCAAGATAGAGGGGGTCATAATGAGCAGTTCTTC. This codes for CASSQDRGGHNEQFF.

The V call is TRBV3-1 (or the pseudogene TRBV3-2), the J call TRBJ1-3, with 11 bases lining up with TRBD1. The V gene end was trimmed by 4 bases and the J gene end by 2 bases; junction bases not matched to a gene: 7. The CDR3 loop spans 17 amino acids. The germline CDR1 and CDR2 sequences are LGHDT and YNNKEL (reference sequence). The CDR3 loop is CASSPTPGQGAGNTIYF. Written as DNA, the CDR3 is TGTGCCAGCAGCCCGACTCCGGGACAGGGGGCTGGAAACACCATATATTTT.

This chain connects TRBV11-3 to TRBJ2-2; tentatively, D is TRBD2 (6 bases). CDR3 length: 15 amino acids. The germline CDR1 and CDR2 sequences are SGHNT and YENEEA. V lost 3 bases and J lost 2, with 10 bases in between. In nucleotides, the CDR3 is TGTGCCAGCAGCTTGGATAGCGGAAACACCGGGGAGCTGTTTTTT. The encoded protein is CASSLDSGNTGELFF.

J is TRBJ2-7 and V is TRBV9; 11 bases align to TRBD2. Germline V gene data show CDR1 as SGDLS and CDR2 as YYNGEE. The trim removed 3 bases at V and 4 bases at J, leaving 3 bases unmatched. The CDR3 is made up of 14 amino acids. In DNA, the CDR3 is TGTGCCAGCAGCGCCACTAGCGGGGGTTACGAGCAGTACTTC. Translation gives CASSATSGGYEQYF.

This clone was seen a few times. The CDR3 loop reads CASSHLRGRERDTQYF. The DNA of the CDR3 is TGTGCCAGCAGCCACCTCAGGGGGCGCGAAAGAGATACGCAGTATTTT. This chain connects TRBV4-2 to TRBJ2-3; TRBD1 agrees at 8 bases. Unmatched junction bases numbered 10, after V lost 3 bases and J lost 5 bases. This CDR3 has 16 residues. The germline V gene has CDR1 LGHNA and CDR2 YNFKEQ.

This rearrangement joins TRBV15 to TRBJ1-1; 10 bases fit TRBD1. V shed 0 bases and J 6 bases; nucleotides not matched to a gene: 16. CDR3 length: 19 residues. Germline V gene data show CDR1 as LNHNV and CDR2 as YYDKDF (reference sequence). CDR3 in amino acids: CATSRDHRTGGFLSSEAFF. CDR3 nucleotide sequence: TGTGCCACCAGCAGAGATCACCGGACAGGGGGGTTCCTCAGTTCTGAAGCTTTCTTT.

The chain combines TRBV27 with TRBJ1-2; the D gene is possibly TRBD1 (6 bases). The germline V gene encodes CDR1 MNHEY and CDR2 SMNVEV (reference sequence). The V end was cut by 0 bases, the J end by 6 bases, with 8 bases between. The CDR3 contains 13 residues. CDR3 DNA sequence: TGTGCCAGCAGTTTATCGCGGACAGATGGCTACACCTTC. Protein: CASSLSRTDGYTF.

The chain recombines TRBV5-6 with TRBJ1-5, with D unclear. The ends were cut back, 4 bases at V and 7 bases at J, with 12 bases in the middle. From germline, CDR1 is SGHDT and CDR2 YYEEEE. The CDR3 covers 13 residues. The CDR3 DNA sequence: TGTGCCAGCAGCAAGACACCAGGCCAGCCCCAGCATTTT. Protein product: CASSKTPGQPQHF.

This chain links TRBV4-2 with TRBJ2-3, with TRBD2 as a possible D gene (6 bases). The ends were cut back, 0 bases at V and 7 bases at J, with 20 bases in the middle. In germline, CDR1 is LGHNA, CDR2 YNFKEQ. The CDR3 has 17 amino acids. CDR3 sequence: CASSQEGDSTRVHTQYF. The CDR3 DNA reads TGTGCCAGCAGCCAAGAGGGGGACTCTACTAGGGTCCATACGCAGTATTTT.

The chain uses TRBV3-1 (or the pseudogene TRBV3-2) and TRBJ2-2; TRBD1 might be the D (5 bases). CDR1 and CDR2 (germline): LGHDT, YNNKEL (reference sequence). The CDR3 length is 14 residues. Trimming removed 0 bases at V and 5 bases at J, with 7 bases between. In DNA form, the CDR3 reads TGTGCCAGCAGCCAAGACAGGGAAACCGGGGAGCTGTTTTTT. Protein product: CASSQDRETGELFF.

CDR3 sequence (DNA): TGTGCCAGCAGCTTCCCGACTAGCGGGGTGTACGAGCAGTACTTC. It specifies CASSFPTSGVYEQYF. The chain has TRBV7-9 and TRBJ2-7; 11 nucleotides line up with TRBD2. V was pared by 3 bases and J by 4 bases, with 5 bases of the junction left unmatched. Looked up from germline, CDR1 is SEHNR and CDR2 is FQNEAQ (reference sequence). CDR3 length equals 15 residues.

The CDR3 bases are TGTGCCAGTAGTATTAATAGTCAGCCCCAGCATTTT. This gives the protein CASSINSQPQHF. V is TRBV19 and J is TRBJ1-5, with D unclear. V lost 3 bases, J lost 6 bases, and 6 bases lay in between. This CDR3 comprises 12 residues. Per the germline V gene, CDR1 is LNHDA and CDR2 is SQIVND (reference sequence).

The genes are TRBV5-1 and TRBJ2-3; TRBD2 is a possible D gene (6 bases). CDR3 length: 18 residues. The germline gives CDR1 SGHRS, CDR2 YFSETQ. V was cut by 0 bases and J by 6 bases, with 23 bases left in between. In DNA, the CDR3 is TGCGCCAGCAGCTTGGAAGGGGACTCCATTGTCGCTATGGATACGCAGTATTTT. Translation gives CASSLEGDSIVAMDTQYF.

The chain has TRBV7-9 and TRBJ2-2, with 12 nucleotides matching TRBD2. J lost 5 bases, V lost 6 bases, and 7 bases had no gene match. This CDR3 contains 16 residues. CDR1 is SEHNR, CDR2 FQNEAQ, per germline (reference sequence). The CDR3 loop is CASRFRLAGETGELFF. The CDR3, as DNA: TGTGCCAGCAGATTCCGACTAGCGGGGGAAACCGGGGAGCTGTTTTTT.

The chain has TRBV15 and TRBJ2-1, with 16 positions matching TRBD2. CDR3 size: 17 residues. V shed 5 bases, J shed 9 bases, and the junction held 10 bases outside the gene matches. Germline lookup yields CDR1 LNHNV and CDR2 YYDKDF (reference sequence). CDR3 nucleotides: TGTGCCACCAGCGTCACCGGGACTAGCGGGGGGGCAGGTGAGCAGTTCTTC. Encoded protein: CATSVTGTSGGAGEQFF.

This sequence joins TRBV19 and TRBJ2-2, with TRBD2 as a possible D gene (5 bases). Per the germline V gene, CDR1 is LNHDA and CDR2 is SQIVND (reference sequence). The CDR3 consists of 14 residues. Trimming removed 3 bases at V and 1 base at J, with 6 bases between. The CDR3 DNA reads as TGTGCCAGTAGTATCGGGGTGAACACCGGGGAGCTGTTTTTT. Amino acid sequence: CASSIGVNTGELFF.

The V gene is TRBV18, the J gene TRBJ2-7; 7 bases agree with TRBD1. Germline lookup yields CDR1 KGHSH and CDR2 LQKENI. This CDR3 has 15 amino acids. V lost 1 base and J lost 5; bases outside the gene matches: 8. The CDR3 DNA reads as TGTGCCAGCTCACCACTGGGGGACAGTGGCAACGAGCAGTACTTC. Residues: CASSPLGDSGNEQYF.

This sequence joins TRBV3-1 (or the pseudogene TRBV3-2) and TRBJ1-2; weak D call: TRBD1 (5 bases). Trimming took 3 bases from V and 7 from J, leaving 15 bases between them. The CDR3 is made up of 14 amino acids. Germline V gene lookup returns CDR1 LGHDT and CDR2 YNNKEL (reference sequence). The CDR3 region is CASSHDETVSGYTF. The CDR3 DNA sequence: TGTGCCAGCAGCCACGACGAGACAGTCAGTGGCTACACCTTC.

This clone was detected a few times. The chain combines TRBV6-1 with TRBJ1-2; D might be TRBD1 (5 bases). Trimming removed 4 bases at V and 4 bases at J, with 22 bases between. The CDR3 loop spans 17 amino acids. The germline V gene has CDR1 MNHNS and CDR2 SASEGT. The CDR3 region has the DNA TGTGCCAGCAGTGCGAAAGGGGCCGCAGCCGATGGCTATGGCTACACCTTC. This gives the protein CASSAKGAAADGYGYTF.

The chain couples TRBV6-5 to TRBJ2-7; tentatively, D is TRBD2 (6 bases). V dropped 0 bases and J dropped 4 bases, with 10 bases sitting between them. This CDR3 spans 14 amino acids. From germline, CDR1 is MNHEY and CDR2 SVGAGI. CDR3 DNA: TGTGCCAGCAGTTACTCCGGGGGAATATACGAGCAGTACTTC. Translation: CASSYSGGIYEQYF.

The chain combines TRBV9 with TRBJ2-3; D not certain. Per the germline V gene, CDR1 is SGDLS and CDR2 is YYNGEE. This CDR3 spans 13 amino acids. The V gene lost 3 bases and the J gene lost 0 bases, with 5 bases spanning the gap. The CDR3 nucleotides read TGTGCCAGCAGCGCAACTAGCACAGATACGCAGTATTTT. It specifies CASSATSTDTQYF.

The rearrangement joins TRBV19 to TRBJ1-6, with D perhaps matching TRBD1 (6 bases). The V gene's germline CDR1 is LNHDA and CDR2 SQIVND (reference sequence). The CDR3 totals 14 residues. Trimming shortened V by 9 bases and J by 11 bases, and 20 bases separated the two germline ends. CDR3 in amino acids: CASRDKLYLAPLHF. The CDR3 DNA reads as TGTGCCAGCCGGGACAAACTCTATCTGGCACCCCTCCACTTT.

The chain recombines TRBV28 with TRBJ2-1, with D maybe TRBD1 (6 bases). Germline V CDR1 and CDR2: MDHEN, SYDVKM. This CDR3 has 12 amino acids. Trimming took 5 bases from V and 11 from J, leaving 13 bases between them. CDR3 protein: CASSLPGHKQFF. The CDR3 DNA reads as TGTGCCAGCAGTCTGCCGGGACACAAGCAGTTCTTC.

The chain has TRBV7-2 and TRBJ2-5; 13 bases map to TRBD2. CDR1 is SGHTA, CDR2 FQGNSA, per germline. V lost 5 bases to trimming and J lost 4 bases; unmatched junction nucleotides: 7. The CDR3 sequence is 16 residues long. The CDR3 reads CASSLLAGGPLETQYF. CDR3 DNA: TGTGCCAGCAGCCTACTAGCGGGGGGGCCCTTAGAGACCCAGTACTTC.

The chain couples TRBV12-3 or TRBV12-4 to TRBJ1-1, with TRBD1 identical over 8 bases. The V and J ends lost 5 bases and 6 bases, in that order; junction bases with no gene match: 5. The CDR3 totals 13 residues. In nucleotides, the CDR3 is TGTGCCAGCAGTCTCGTGGACAGGGCTGAAGCTTTCTTT. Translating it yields CASSLVDRAEAFF.

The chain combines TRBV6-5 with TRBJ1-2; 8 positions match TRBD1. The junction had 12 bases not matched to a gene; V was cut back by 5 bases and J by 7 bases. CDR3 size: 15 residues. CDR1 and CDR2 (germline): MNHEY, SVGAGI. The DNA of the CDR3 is TGTGCCAGCAGTCGCCAAACAGGGGGATCGGCTGGCTACACCTTC. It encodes CASSRQTGGSAGYTF.

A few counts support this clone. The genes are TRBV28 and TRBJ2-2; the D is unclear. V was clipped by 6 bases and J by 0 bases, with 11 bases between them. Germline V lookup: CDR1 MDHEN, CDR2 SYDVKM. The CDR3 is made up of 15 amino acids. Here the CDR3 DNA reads TGTGCCAGCAGACCACTCCGCGCGAACACCGGGGAGCTGTTTTTT. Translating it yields CASRPLRANTGELFF.